A selection of T cell receptor beta chains follows, all from one sample in a study of T cell responses to AZD1222 COVID-19 vaccine. Sequenced by immunoSEQ multiplex PCR; TCRdb stores in-frame clones only, minus some. The top ten clones hold approximately 1.7% of a sample with some 97,000 clones, 80% to 95% of them seen once. This material consisted of peripheral blood, taken on day 0 of AZD1222 vaccination. These TCRs come from an adult in good health. Both conserved end residues are part of each CDR3. Fields, in order: V gene, D gene, J gene, clone size, CDR3 protein, CDR3 DNA. A D gene is named only where the DNA matches it firmly. The listing skips clone size in some rows; elsewhere it reads once, few, many or a size class.

>TRBV27|TRBD2|TRBJ2-2|-
CASSLGGAGELFF
TGTGCCAGCAGTTTAGGGGGGGCCGGGGAGCTGTTTTTT
>TRBV13|TRBD1|TRBJ1-2|-
CASRGTGRVNGYTF
TGTGCCAGCAGGGGGACAGGGCGGGTTAATGGCTACACCTTC
>TRBV5-1|TRBD2|TRBJ2-7|-
CASSREGREDEQYF
TGCGCCAGCAGCAGGGAGGGGAGGGAGGACGAGCAGTACTTC
>TRBV15|-|TRBJ1-5|-
CATRSGGEGDQPQHF
TGTGCCACCCGATCGGGGGGGGAAGGTGATCAGCCCCAGCATTTT
>TRBV7-6|-|TRBJ2-3|-
CASSLKWTANTDTQYF
TGTGCCAGCAGCTTAAAATGGACGGCTAACACAGATACGCAGTATTTT
>TRBV6-1|-|TRBJ2-2|-
CASSEEDLVAASNKDTGELFF
TGTGCCAGCAGTGAAGAGGATCTGGTAGCGGCCTCAAACAAGGACACCGGGGAGCTGTTTTTT
>TRBV28|-|TRBJ1-5|-
CASTRGPPNRVSNQPQHF
TGTGCCAGCACCCGTGGCCCCCCGAACAGGGTTAGCAATCAGCCCCAGCATTTT
>TRBV28|-|TRBJ1-5|-
CASSLVRSAQHF
TGTGCCAGCAGTTTAGTGCGGTCGGCCCAGCATTTT
>TRBV6-5|-|TRBJ1-1|once
CASVPGRDGTEAFF
TGTGCCAGCGTGCCAGGCAGGGACGGCACTGAAGCTTTCTTT
>TRBV9|-|TRBJ2-2|-
CASSVVIDFTGELFF
TGTGCCAGCAGCGTAGTGATAGACTTCACCGGGGAGCTGTTTTTT
>TRBV4-1|TRBD2|TRBJ2-7|few
CASSQRTSGGSILYEQYF
TGCGCCAGCAGCCAACGGACTAGCGGGGGGTCGATCCTCTACGAGCAGTACTTC
>TRBV7-2|-|TRBJ1-2|-
CASIETSVDYGYTF
TGTGCCAGCATCGAGACGTCAGTGGACTATGGCTACACCTTC
>TRBV18|-|TRBJ1-2|once
CASSPRQGEGYTF
TGTGCCAGCTCACCCCGCCAGGGTGAAGGCTACACCTTC
>TRBV7-9|-|TRBJ1-6|-
CASSLERAHSPLHF
TGTGCCAGCAGCTTAGAGCGTGCTCATTCACCCCTCCACTTT
>TRBV6-5|TRBD2|TRBJ2-7|-
CASSSRLAGSSYEQYF
TGTGCCAGCAGTTCCCGACTAGCGGGTAGCTCCTACGAGCAGTACTTC
>TRBV6-5|TRBD2|TRBJ2-3|-
CASRRTSWGTDTQYF
TGTGCCAGCAGGCGGACTAGTTGGGGCACAGATACGCAGTATTTT
>TRBV6-5|TRBD1|TRBJ2-2|-
CASTPGQDTGELFF
TGTGCCAGCACCCCGGGACAGGACACCGGGGAGCTGTTTTTT
>TRBV10-1|-|TRBJ2-1|-
CASSDSTSYNEQFF
TGCGCCAGCAGTGACTCGACTAGTTACAATGAGCAGTTCTTC
>TRBV27|-|TRBJ2-3|once
CASRIGGITDTQYF
TGTGCCAGCAGGATTGGGGGAATCACAGATACGCAGTATTTT
>TRBV7-6|-|TRBJ1-1|-
CASSEYTEAFF
TGTGCCAGCAGCGAGTACACTGAAGCTTTCTTT
>TRBV7-9|-|TRBJ1-1|-
CASSSFRGNTEAFF
TGTGCCAGCAGCTCTTTTAGGGGAAACACTGAAGCTTTCTTT
>TRBV6-6|-|TRBJ1-3|-
CASSYSTGMSGNTIYF
TGTGCCAGCAGTTACTCGACGGGAATGAGTGGAAACACCATATATTTT
>TRBV4-2|-|TRBJ1-1|-
CASSQRGLLNTEAFF
TGTGCCAGCAGCCAACGGGGACTTCTGAACACTGAAGCTTTCTTT
>TRBV29-1|-|TRBJ2-1|-
CSYPEGGVNEQFF
TGCAGTTATCCTGAGGGGGGAGTCAATGAGCAGTTCTTC
>TRBV27|-|TRBJ2-7|-
CASSYRESYEQYF
TGTGCCAGCAGTTACAGGGAGTCCTACGAGCAGTACTTC
>TRBV6-6|TRBD1|TRBJ1-1|-
CASRRDSFNTEAFF
TGTGCCAGCAGACGGGACAGTTTCAACACTGAAGCTTTCTTT
>TRBV5-1|-|TRBJ1-1|once
CASTDGGGQEAFF
TGCGCCAGCACCGATGGAGGGGGGCAGGAAGCTTTCTTT
>TRBV27|-|TRBJ2-1|-
CASSFHGDEFF
TGTGCCAGCAGTTTTCACGGGGATGAGTTCTTC
>TRBV11-2|TRBD2|TRBJ2-3|few
CASSPGLAILTDTQYF
TGTGCCAGCAGCCCCGGACTAGCAATTTTGACAGATACGCAGTATTTT
>TRBV11-1|TRBD1|TRBJ2-3|-
CASSFGTAASTDTQYF
TGTGCCAGCAGCTTTGGGACAGCAGCTAGCACAGATACGCAGTATTTT
>TRBV30|TRBD2|TRBJ2-7|-
CAWSSLAGDYEQYF
TGTGCCTGGAGTTCCCTAGCGGGAGACTACGAGCAGTACTTC
>TRBV5-4|-|TRBJ2-1|-
CASSLASSWQFF
TGTGCCAGCAGCTTGGCCTCTTCGTGGCAGTTCTTC
>TRBV7-3|TRBD2|TRBJ2-7|-
CASSQGGREEQYF
TGTGCCAGCAGCCAGGGTGGGAGGGAGGAGCAGTACTTC
>TRBV2|-|TRBJ2-1|-
CASRKGGSSYNEQFF
TGTGCCAGCAGGAAGGGGGGCTCCTCCTACAATGAGCAGTTCTTC
>TRBV27|-|TRBJ1-3|-
CASSLSFSTGRSGNTIYF
TGTGCCAGCAGTTTAAGTTTCAGCACAGGGCGCTCTGGAAACACCATATATTTT
>TRBV28|-|TRBJ1-1|-
CASSRGEFDTEAFF
TGTGCCAGCAGTCGCGGGGAGTTCGACACTGAAGCTTTCTTT
>TRBV12-5|TRBD2|TRBJ2-1|-
CASGLVAGVDYNEQFF
TGTGCTAGTGGTTTGGTGGCGGGGGTGGACTACAATGAGCAGTTCTTC
>TRBV2|-|TRBJ1-2|-
CASSEVEVVLYGYTF
TGTGCCAGCAGTGAAGTGGAGGTTGTGTTATACGGCTACACCTTC
>TRBV6-2/TRBV6-3|-|TRBJ2-1|-
CASSSHEQFF
TGTGCCAGCAGTTCCCATGAGCAGTTCTTC
>TRBV7-3|-|TRBJ2-5|-
CASSLIGETQYF
TGTGCCAGCAGCTTAATTGGGGAGACCCAGTACTTC